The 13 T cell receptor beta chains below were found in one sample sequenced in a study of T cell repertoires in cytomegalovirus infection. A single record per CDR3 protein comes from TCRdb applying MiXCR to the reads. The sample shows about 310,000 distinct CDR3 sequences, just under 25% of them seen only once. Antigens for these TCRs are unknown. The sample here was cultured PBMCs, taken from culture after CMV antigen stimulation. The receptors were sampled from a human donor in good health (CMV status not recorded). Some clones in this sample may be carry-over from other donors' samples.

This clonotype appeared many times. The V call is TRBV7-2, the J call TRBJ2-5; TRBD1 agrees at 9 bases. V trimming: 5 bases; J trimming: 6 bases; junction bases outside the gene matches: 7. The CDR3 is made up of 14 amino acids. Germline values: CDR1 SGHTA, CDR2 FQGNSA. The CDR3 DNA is TGTGCCAGCAGCCCGGGACAGGGCAGCAAGACCCAGTACTTC. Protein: CASSPGQGSKTQYF.

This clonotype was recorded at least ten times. This CDR3 is CASSLERAYTQYF. CDR3 DNA sequence: TGTGCCAGCAGCTTAGAGCGGGCCTATACGCAGTATTTT. The gene calls are TRBV7-2 and TRBJ2-3; possibly TRBD2 for D (6 bases). The CDR3 has 13 residues. The germline V and J ends were trimmed by 1 base and 7 bases, with 9 bases remaining between them. Per the germline V gene, CDR1 is SGHTA and CDR2 is FQGNSA.

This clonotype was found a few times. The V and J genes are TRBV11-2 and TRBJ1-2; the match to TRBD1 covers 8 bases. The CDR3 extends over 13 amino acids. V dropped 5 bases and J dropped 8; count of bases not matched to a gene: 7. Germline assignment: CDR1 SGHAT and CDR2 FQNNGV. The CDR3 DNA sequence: TGTGCCAGCAGCCCACAGGGGGTCGGAGGCTACACCTTC. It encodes CASSPQGVGGYTF.

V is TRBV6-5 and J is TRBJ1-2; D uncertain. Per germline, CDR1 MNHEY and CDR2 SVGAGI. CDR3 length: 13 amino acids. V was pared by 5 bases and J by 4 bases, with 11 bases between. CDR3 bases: TGTGCCAGCAGTGACCTCGACCGCTATGGCTACACCTTC. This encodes CASSDLDRYGYTF.

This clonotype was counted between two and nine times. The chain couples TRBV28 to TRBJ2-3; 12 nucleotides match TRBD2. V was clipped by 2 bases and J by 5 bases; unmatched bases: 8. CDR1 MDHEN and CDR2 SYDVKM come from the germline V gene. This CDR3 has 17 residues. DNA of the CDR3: TGTGCCAGCAGTTTAGGGCTAGCGGGAGGGCCGTTAGATACGCAGTATTTT. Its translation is CASSLGLAGGPLDTQYF.

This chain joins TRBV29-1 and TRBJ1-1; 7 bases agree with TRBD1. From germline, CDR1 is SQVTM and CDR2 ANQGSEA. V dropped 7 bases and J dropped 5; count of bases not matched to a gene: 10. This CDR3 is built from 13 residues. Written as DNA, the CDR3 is TGCAGCGCAAACAGGGGCCAAGGGACTGAAGCTTTCTTT. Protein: CSANRGQGTEAFF.

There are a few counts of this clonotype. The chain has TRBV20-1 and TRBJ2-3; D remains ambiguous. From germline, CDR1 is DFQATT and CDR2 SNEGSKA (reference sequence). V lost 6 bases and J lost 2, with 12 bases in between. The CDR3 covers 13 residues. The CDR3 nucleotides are TGCAGTGCGGGTGGAACCCCCACAGATACGCAGTATTTT. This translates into CSAGGTPTDTQYF.

The CDR3 DNA reads as TGTGCCAGCGGCCGTGCCATCTCTGGGGCCAACGTCCTGACTTTC. It translates to CASGRAISGANVLTF. The rearrangement links TRBV7-2 to TRBJ2-6, with D hard to call. Trimming stripped 8 bases from V and 0 bases from J, with 11 bases between. The germline V gene encodes CDR1 SGHTA and CDR2 FQGNSA. The CDR3 extends over 15 amino acids. Full variable domain (remainder filled in from reference TRBV7-2 and TRBJ2-6): GAGVSQSPSNKVTEKGKDVELRCDPISGHTALYWYRQSLGQGLEFLIYFQGNSAPDKSGLPSDRFSAERTGGSVSTLTIQRTQQEDSAVYLCASGRAISGANVLTFGAGSRLTVL.

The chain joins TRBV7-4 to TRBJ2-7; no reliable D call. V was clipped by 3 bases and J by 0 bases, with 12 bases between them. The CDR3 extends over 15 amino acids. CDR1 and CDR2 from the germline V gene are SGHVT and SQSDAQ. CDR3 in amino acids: CASSLHLFFSYEQYF. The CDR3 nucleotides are TGTGCCAGCAGCTTGCATCTCTTCTTCTCCTACGAGCAGTACTTC.

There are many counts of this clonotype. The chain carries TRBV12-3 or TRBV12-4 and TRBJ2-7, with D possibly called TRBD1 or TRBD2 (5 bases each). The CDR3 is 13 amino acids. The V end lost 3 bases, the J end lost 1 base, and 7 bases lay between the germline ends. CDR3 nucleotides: TGTGCCAGCAGTTTTGGGGGTTCCTACGAGCAGTACTTC. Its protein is CASSFGGSYEQYF.

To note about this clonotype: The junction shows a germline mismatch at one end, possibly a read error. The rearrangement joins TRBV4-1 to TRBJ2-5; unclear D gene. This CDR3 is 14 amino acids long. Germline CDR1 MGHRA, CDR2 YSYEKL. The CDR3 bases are TGTGCCAGCAGCCAAATACTTAATACGGAGACCCAGTACTTC. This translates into CASSQILNTETQYF.

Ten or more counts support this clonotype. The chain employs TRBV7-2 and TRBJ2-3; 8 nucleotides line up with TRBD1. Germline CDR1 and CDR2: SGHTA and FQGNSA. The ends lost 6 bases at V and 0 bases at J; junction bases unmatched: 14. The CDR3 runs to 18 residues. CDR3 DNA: TGTGCCAGCAGGGGGCCCGGGGTTACAGGGGGAAGCACAGATACGCAGTATTTT. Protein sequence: CASRGPGVTGGSTDTQYF.

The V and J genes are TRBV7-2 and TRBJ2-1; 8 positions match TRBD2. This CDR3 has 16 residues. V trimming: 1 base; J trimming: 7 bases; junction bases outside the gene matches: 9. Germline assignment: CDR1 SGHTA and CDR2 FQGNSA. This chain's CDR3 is CASSLVGGAGVNEQFF. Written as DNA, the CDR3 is TGTGCCAGCAGCTTAGTCGGGGGGGCGGGGGTAAATGAGCAGTTCTTC.